A single TCR beta chain is shown here with its context. CDR1 is SEHNR and CDR2 is FQNEAQ in the germline V gene (reference sequence). V lost 2 bases to trimming and J lost 9 bases, with 8 bases between them. The CDR3 contains 13 residues. The data were taken from a study of OX40 agonist ivuxolimab in advanced cancers. The data were produced by immunoSEQ multiplex PCR, yet TCRdb's version contains in-frame clones alone and is incomplete. The repertoire holds tens of thousands of clones, 87% seen once, with around 1.6% in the top ten. This TCR derives from an adult with an advanced solid tumor such as melanoma, head and neck, liver or kidney cancer. The chain recombines TRBV7-9 with TRBJ1-6; unclear D gene. The material sequenced was CD4+ or CD8+ T cells sorted from blood, taken in a trial of the OX40 agonist ivuxolimab. The CDR3 sequence: CASSLPGGSPLHF. The CDR3 nucleotides read TGTGCCAGCAGCTTACCCGGTGGTTCACCCCTCCACTTT.